This TCR beta chain was documented in a study of T-cell memory formation after mild COVID-19. Overall study findings and caveats: Proof of SARS-CoV-2 specificity was absent for the second-wave clones that crested on day 37.

Turning to this clonotype: Its antigen is as yet unknown.

In TCRdb, the 5' RACE reads were re-called with MiXCR into one record per CDR3 protein. The table includes fewer than 700,000 distinct CDR3 sequences, 20% to 25% detected once. Germline trimming cut 2 bases from V and 2 bases from J; bases unmatched to any gene: 8. This CDR3 is built from 19 residues. Germline lookup yields CDR1 MNHEY and CDR2 SMNVEV (reference sequence). Material for sequencing was PBMCs or a T cell subset sorted from them (not recorded which). This chain connects TRBV27 to TRBJ1-6; TRBD1 aligns across 11 bases. The sequence was collected from an adult woman who had mild COVID-19 (a few samples of this study predate the infection). Cell type and time point are not known. The CDR3 region is CASSLNSGQGVTYNSPLHF. CDR3 coding DNA: TGTGCCAGCAGTTTAAATTCGGGACAGGGGGTAACCTATAATTCACCCCTCCACTTT.